This T cell receptor beta chain was profiled in a study of blood T cell repertoires in COVID-19. About the study: T cells, B-cell-depleted T cells, or PBMCs provided the cDNA or gDNA that served as material.

The length of the CDR3 is 13 residues. With 2 bases clipped from V and 3 bases from J, the junction kept 0 bases outside the gene matches. Germline CDR1 is MNHNS and CDR2 is SASEGT. In the authors' methods: The assay estimated nucleated cells by amplifying reference gene primers. Method: immunoSEQ multiplex PCR; TCRdb's copy keeps in-frame clones and lacks some. Clone size and V and J calls were adopted from that table, with D and trimming inferred from the DNA. Among hundreds of thousands of clones listed, 70% to 90% were seen once. Sample: PBMCs or T cells enriched from blood (not recorded which). The TCR sequence derives from a woman between 18 and 29 years old who had been exposed to COVID-19. J is TRBJ1-2 and V is TRBV6-1; 7 positions match TRBD1. The CDR3 region is CASSEQGDYGYTF. The CDR3 nucleotides read TGTGCCAGCAGTGAACAGGGGGACTATGGCTACACCTTC.